This T cell receptor (beta chain) is drawn from a study of cytotoxic CD8 clonotypes in ibrutinib-treated CLL. Study summary: After a median of 68 months, roughly 14 patients stayed remitted and some twelve progressed; responses had been partial in some 25 and complete in 2.

Study outcomes and limitations: Ibrutinib response saw clonality rise, and progression saw it return toward baseline. Clonality (at baseline) was higher than in age-matched healthy donors and tracked circulating CD8+ T-cell counts.

CDR1 is SGHAT, CDR2 FQNNGV, per germline. There are 12 residues in the CDR3. Library input was around 1.9 micrograms of DNA from cryopreserved PBMCs. On this clone itself: Antigen unknown. At one end, the junction sequence differs from germline, possibly due to a read error.

The table came from immunoSEQ multiplex PCR; TCRdb's copy has only in-frame clones and leaves some out. The sample contains 60,000 to 75,000 clones, 90% of which appear only once. The TCR originated in a human donor with chronic lymphocytic leukemia. The chain employs TRBV11-2 and TRBJ2-1, with TRBD2 as a possible D gene (6 bases). The source was PBMCs, collected after 12 months of ibrutinib treatment. CDR3 amino acids: CASSLSGGPSIF. CDR3 nucleotide sequence: TGTGCCAGCAGCTTATCTGGAGGGCCCTCAATCTTC.